This TCR beta chain was captured by sequencing in a study of T-cell reconstitution after alpha-beta-depleted transplantation in children. The study's findings and limits: Newly made T cells mostly supplied T-cell counts and diversity one year after transplant.

Preparation of the TCRbeta library was carried out with unique molecular identifiers. Each CDR3 protein is one row after TCRdb ran MiXCR on the PCR reads. The data contain about 420,000 distinct CDR3 sequences, about a sixth of them singletons. As for this clonotype: What it binds is unknown.

This TCR derives from a boy under two years old who had a stem cell transplant for Wiskott-Aldrich syndrome, so the T cells may come from the graft donor. The sample was PBMCs, mostly from graft donor cells, taken 360 days after TCRalphabeta/CD19-depleted stem cell transplant.

The CDR3 sequence: CASSHHPEGGLSYNEQFF. CDR3 DNA: TGCGCCAGCAGTCATCACCCCGAGGGAGGGTTGTCGTACAATGAGCAGTTCTTC. The chain combines TRBV23-1 with TRBJ2-1, with 7 bases identical to TRBD2. TRBV23-1 is sorted into the ORF group, with uncertain function. The CDR3 extends over 18 amino acids. The ends lost 3 bases at V and 4 bases at J; junction bases unmatched: 15.